The entry below gives a single TCR beta chain sequence along with its context. Using immunoSEQ multiplex PCR, the repertoire was profiled, and TCRdb retains in-frame clones only, with some absent. Among about 120,000 clones listed, roughly 84% were seen once. The record originates from a study of cytomegalovirus exposure and HLA in healthy donors. Per the germline V gene, CDR1 is SEHNR and CDR2 is FQNEAQ (reference sequence). Trimming removed 5 bases at V and 3 bases at J, with 10 bases between. CDR3 length equals 13 residues. This chain links TRBV7-9 with TRBJ1-2; the D gene is possibly TRBD1 (6 bases). Sequenced input: PBMCs. The TCR sequence derives from a woman aged 30 to 39 in good health and CMV-seronegative. The CDR3 loop is CASSLSGDYGYTF. CDR3 sequence (DNA): TGTGCCAGCAGCCTATCAGGGGACTATGGCTACACCTTC.